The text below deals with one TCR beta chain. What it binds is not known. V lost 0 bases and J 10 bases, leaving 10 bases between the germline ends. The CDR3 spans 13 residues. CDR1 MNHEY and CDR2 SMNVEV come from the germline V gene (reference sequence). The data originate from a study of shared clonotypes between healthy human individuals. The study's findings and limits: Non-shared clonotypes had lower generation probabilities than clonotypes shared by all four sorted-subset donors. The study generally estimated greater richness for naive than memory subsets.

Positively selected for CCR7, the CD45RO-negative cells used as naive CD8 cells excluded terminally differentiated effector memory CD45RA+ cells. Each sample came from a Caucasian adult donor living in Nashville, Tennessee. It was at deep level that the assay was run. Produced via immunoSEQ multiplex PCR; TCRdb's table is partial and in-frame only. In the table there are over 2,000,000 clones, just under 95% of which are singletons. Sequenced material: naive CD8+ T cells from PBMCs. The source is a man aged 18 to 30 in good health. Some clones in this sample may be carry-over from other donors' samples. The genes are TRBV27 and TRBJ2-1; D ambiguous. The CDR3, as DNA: TGTGCCAGCAGTTTATCGAGGATGTGGGAGCAGTTCTTC. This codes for CASSLSRMWEQFF.